The next 26 T cell receptor beta chains were all read from a single sample in a study of T cell repertoires in cytomegalovirus infection (dated by TCRdb to between 2018 and 2021). Reads for this sample came from an Illumina HiSeq 1500. The public reads were run again by TCRdb, first through fastp at Q25 and then through MiXCR, and only productive beta chains were kept. All rows with the same CDR3 protein become a single entry with the most common DNA and genes. The sample table contains a few hundred thousand distinct CDR3 sequences; only one count was recorded for over 7.5% of them. Jointly, the top ten make up around 4% of the sample. The sample taken for sequencing was PBMCs. These receptors were collected from a human donor in good health (CMV status not recorded). Some clones in this sample may be carry-over from other donors' samples.

This clonotype appeared a few times. The chain employs TRBV29-1 and TRBJ2-6; tentative D call: TRBD1 (5 bases). The CDR3 contains 16 residues. The germline gives CDR1 SQVTM, CDR2 ANQGSEA. Trimming removed 7 bases from V and 0 bases from J, with 16 bases in between. The DNA for the CDR3 is TGCAGCGCCCTACTTCGACAGAACTCTGGGGCCAACGTCCTGACTTTC. This codes for CSALLRQNSGANVLTF.

This clonotype has a count of ten or more. The chain uses TRBV7-2 and TRBJ2-4, with D maybe TRBD1 (6 bases). Trimming took off 5 bases at V and 11 bases at J, with 13 bases between the two ends. CDR1 and CDR2 (germline): SGHTA, FQGNSA. This CDR3 is built from 12 residues. CDR3 DNA sequence: TGTGCCAGCAGCGAAACTACAGGGCTTCAGTACTTC. This encodes CASSETTGLQYF.

This chain connects TRBV19 to TRBJ1-6, with D hard to call. V lost 10 bases, J lost 7 bases, and 14 bases lay in between. The CDR3 loop spans 13 amino acids. The germline V gene encodes CDR1 LNHDA and CDR2 SQIVND (reference sequence). CDR3 sequence (DNA): TGTGCCACGCGGTCGGACTGGAATTCACCCCTCCACTTT. Protein sequence: CATRSDWNSPLHF.

This clonotype showed up many times. The DNA for the CDR3 is TGTGCCAGCAGCTTAGCCCGGGGGGTTTACAATGAGCAGTTCTTC. It yields the protein CASSLARGVYNEQFF. The V call is TRBV7-8, the J call TRBJ2-1; 7 bases fit TRBD2. Unmatched junction bases numbered 3, after V lost 0 bases and J lost 4 bases. CDR3 length: 15 residues. Germline CDR1 reads SGHVS; CDR2 reads FQNEAQ.

This clonotype was counted ten times or more. The gene calls are TRBV9 and TRBJ2-1, with 7 positions matching TRBD2. The germline V gene encodes CDR1 SGDLS and CDR2 YYNGEE. This CDR3 region has 14 residues. V gave up 4 bases and J gave up 2 bases; unmatched junction bases: 3. For the CDR3, the DNA is TGTGCCAGCAGCCTAGGGACTACCTACAATGAGCAGTTCTTC. It codes for CASSLGTTYNEQFF.

The chain uses TRBV10-3 and TRBJ1-5; no firm D call. Germline CDR1 ENHRY, CDR2 SYGVKD. This CDR3 spans 12 amino acids. The V gene lost 2 bases and the J gene lost 3 bases, with 2 bases spanning the gap. DNA of the CDR3: TGTGCCATCAGTGAGCCCAATCAGCCCCAGCATTTT. It translates to CAISEPNQPQHF.

This clonotype was picked up many times. This chain connects TRBV7-8 to TRBJ1-5; D not certain. Trimming cost V 0 bases and J 1 base, with 10 bases left between them. The germline gives CDR1 SGHVS, CDR2 FQNEAQ. The length of the CDR3 is 16 residues. The CDR3 region is CASSLAVAASNQPQHF. CDR3 sequence (DNA): TGTGCCAGCAGCTTAGCGGTGGCAGCAAGCAATCAGCCCCAGCATTTT. Together with reference TRBV7-8 and TRBJ1-5, the CDR3 gives the full variable domain: GAGVSQSPRYKVAKRGQDVALRCDPISGHVSLFWYQQALGQGPEFLTYFQNEAQLDKSGLPSDRFFAERPEGSVSTLKIQRTQQEDSAVYLCASSLAVAASNQPQHFGDGTRLSIL.

This chain uses TRBV6-5 with TRBJ2-3; 10 nucleotides agree with TRBD2. This CDR3 is built from 15 residues. Losses at the gene ends were 2 bases for V and 11 bases for J; bases not matched to a gene: 10. Germline V gene data show CDR1 as MNHEY and CDR2 as SVGAGI. This CDR3 is CASSYDAVAGGLQYF. The CDR3 coding sequence is TGTGCCAGCAGTTACGATGCGGTAGCGGGAGGTTTGCAGTATTTT.

This clonotype has at least ten counts. The CDR3 region is CASSPTAFGDTIYF. The DNA of the CDR3 is TGTGCCAGCAGCCCGACGGCGTTCGGGGACACCATATATTTT. V usage is TRBV7-2 and J usage is TRBJ1-3; D ambiguous. Germline V CDR1 and CDR2: SGHTA, FQGNSA. The CDR3 covers 14 residues. Trimming left V 5 bases short and J 8 bases short, with 16 bases between.

This clonotype has at least ten counts. This chain joins TRBV20-1 and TRBJ2-1; D possibly matches TRBD1 or TRBD2 (6 bases each). The CDR3 has 15 amino acids. Germline V gene data show CDR1 as DFQATT and CDR2 as SNEGSKA (reference sequence). The germline V and J ends were trimmed by 8 bases and 0 bases, with 17 bases remaining between them. For the CDR3, the DNA is TGCAGTTCCAAGGGGGGTCCGAGCTCCTACAATGAGCAGTTCTTC. The encoded protein is CSSKGGPSSYNEQFF.

The chain couples TRBV5-4 to TRBJ1-5, with unresolved D. The CDR3 covers 13 residues. Germline V gives CDR1 SGHNT, CDR2 YYREEE (reference sequence). V lost 2 bases and J 7 bases, leaving 10 bases between the germline ends. CDR3 loop: CASSFGKAQPQHF. CDR3 in DNA: TGTGCCAGCAGCTTTGGCAAGGCCCAGCCCCAGCATTTT.

In its sample, this clonotype was seen many times. The rearrangement links TRBV7-2 to TRBJ1-6, with 10 bases lining up with TRBD1. CDR3 length: 16 residues. Germline loops: CDR1 SGHTA, CDR2 FQGNSA. J was trimmed by 8 bases and V by 6 bases; bases with no gene match: 10. The CDR3: CASRHNGGTGDSPLHF. The CDR3 DNA reads TGTGCCAGCAGACACAACGGTGGGACAGGGGATTCACCCCTCCACTTT.

The chain employs TRBV7-9 and TRBJ2-1; 11 bases align to TRBD2. CDR1 is SEHNR and CDR2 is FQNEAQ in the germline V gene (reference sequence). V gave up 5 bases and J gave up 3 bases; unmatched junction bases: 6. The CDR3 has 16 amino acids. CDR3 DNA sequence: TGTGCCAGCAGCACGTCTAGCGGGGGGTACTACAATGAGCAGTTCTTC. This codes for CASSTSSGGYYNEQFF.

The gene calls are TRBV12-3 or TRBV12-4 and TRBJ2-5; 10 positions agree with TRBD2. Trimming took 5 bases from V and 4 from J; bases not matched to a gene: 4. The CDR3 extends over 14 amino acids. The chain's CDR3 is CASSSGGALETQYF. In nucleotides, the CDR3 is TGTGCCAGCAGTAGCGGGGGGGCCTTAGAGACCCAGTACTTC.

The gene calls are TRBV7-2 and TRBJ2-7, with D uncertain. V was shortened by 4 bases and J by 5 bases, with 9 bases between the two germline ends. Germline CDR1 is SGHTA and CDR2 is FQGNSA. The CDR3 spans 12 residues. As DNA, the CDR3 is TGTGCCAGCAGCTCCTCCCGACACGAGCAGTACTTC. Translating it yields CASSSSRHEQYF.

The rearrangement links TRBV20-1 to TRBJ2-1, with 7 bases fitting TRBD1. V gave up 1 base and J gave up 7 bases; unmatched junction bases: 16. This CDR3 spans 17 amino acids. Germline values: CDR1 DFQATT, CDR2 SNEGSKA (reference sequence). CDR3 in amino acids: CSARAKRTGARSNEQFF. The CDR3 coding sequence is TGCAGTGCTAGAGCTAAACGTACAGGGGCGAGATCAAATGAGCAGTTCTTC.

The table lists this clonotype with many counts. The CDR3 DNA reads TGTGCCAGCAGTTCTGGCAGGTTCAATGAGCAGTTCTTC. Translating gives CASSSGRFNEQFF. The rearrangement joins TRBV12-3 or TRBV12-4 to TRBJ2-1; D is uncertain. The CDR3 runs 13 residues. V dropped 4 bases and J dropped 6 bases, with 10 bases sitting between them.

A few counts support this clonotype. This chain uses TRBV5-7 with TRBJ1-2; a possible D gene is TRBD1 (5 bases). TRBV5-7 is noted as an ORF with a role that remains uncertain. The germline V and J ends were trimmed by 4 bases and 8 bases, with 9 bases remaining between them. CDR3 length: 11 amino acids. The CDR3 region is CASSPREGYTF. The CDR3, as DNA: TGTGCCAGCAGCCCCAGGGAGGGCTACACCTTC.

This clonotype came up a few times. CDR3 protein: CASSLTEGSTEAFF. CDR3 sequence (DNA): TGTGCCAGCTCGTTGACAGAAGGATCCACTGAAGCTTTCTTT. The chain joins TRBV6-1 to TRBJ1-1; D perhaps matches TRBD1 (5 bases). V was shortened by 8 bases and J by 4 bases, with 17 bases between the two germline ends. Germline assignment: CDR1 MNHNS and CDR2 SASEGT. The CDR3 loop spans 14 amino acids.

This clonotype has more than one count but fewer than ten. The V and J genes are TRBV2 and TRBJ1-5; weak D call: TRBD1 (6 bases). CDR1 and CDR2 (germline): SNHLY, FYNNEI. The V and J ends lost 0 bases and 5 bases respectively, with 14 bases between them. This CDR3 is 16 amino acids long. The CDR3 loop reads CASSEARGNRDQPQHF. For the CDR3, the DNA is TGTGCCAGCAGTGAAGCAAGGGGGAACCGGGATCAGCCCCAGCATTTT.

This clonotype was seen more than once but under ten times. This chain connects TRBV28 to TRBJ2-3, with 8 nucleotides matching TRBD2. V shed 6 bases, J shed 4 bases, and the junction held 9 bases outside the gene matches. The CDR3 runs to 15 residues. CDR1 is MDHEN and CDR2 is SYDVKM in the germline V gene. The CDR3 DNA sequence: TGTGCCAGCAGCATAAGCGGGAGTGTCGCAGATACGCAGTATTTT. It translates to CASSISGSVADTQYF. The entire variable domain, with the rest obtained from reference TRBV28 and TRBJ2-3, is as follows: DVKVTQSSRYLVKRTGEKVFLECVQDMDHENMFWYRQDPGLGLRLIYFSYDVKMKEKGDIPEGYSVSREKKERFSLILESASTNQTSMYLCASSISGSVADTQYFGPGTRLTVL.

This clonotype was found many times. The gene calls are TRBV6-2 or TRBV6-3 and TRBJ2-1; D might be TRBD1 or TRBD2, each matching 5 bases. Germline loops: CDR1 MNHEY, CDR2 SVGEGT. This CDR3 has 12 amino acids. V lost 3 bases and J 9 bases, leaving 9 bases between the germline ends. The CDR3 nucleotides read TGTGCCAGCAGTTATAATGGGGGTGAGCAGTTCTTC. Translating gives CASSYNGGEQFF.

This clonotype was recorded a few times. This sequence joins TRBV2 and TRBJ2-7; 12 bases match TRBD2. The junction had 7 bases not matched to a gene; V was cut back by 11 bases and J by 2 bases. Germline V lookup: CDR1 SNHLY, CDR2 FYNNEI. The CDR3 runs to 14 residues. The CDR3 region has the DNA TGTGCCGCGCGTACTAGCGGGAGGACCTACGAGCAGTACTTC. As protein: CAARTSGRTYEQYF.

This rearrangement joins TRBV12-3 or TRBV12-4 to TRBJ1-2; D might be TRBD1 (6 bases). Deletions cut 5 bases from V and 4 bases from J, with 14 bases between. This CDR3 region has 14 residues. CDR3 protein: CASSVRTASYGYTF. CDR3 nucleotides: TGTGCCAGCAGTGTGAGGACAGCATCCTATGGCTACACCTTC.

In this sample, this clonotype turned up many times. V usage is TRBV27 and J usage is TRBJ1-5; the D is unclear. The germline V gene has CDR1 MNHEY and CDR2 SMNVEV (reference sequence). The CDR3 runs to 17 residues. Trimming took 1 base from V and 1 from J, leaving 14 bases between them. CDR3 in amino acids: CASSLFWPPDSNQPQHF. The CDR3 nucleotides read TGTGCCAGCAGTTTATTTTGGCCCCCGGACAGCAATCAGCCCCAGCATTTT.

In its sample, this clonotype was seen a few times. V usage is TRBV5-1 and J usage is TRBJ1-1, with D perhaps TRBD1 (5 bases). The CDR3 has 15 amino acids. The germline V and J ends were trimmed by 4 bases and 0 bases, with 13 bases remaining between them. Germline CDR1 SGHRS, CDR2 YFSETQ. The CDR3 here is CASSPVGDLNTEAFF. The CDR3 DNA sequence: TGCGCCAGCAGCCCAGTGGGGGATTTGAACACTGAAGCTTTCTTT.